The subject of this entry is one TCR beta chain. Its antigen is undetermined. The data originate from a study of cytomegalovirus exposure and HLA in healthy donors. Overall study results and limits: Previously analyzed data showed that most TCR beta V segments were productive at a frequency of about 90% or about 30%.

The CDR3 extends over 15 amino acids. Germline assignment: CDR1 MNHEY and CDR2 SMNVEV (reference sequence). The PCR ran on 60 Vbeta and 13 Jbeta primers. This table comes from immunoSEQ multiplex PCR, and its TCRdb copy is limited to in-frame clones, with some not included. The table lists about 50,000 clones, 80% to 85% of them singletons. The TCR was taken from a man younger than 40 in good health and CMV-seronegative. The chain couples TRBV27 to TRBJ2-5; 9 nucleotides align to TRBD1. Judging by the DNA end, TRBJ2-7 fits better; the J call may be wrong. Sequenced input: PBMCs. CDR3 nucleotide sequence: TGTGCCAGCAGATTTCGGACAGGGGCCTTCAACGAGCAGTACTTC. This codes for CASRFRTGAFNEQYF.